Only a few counts were recorded for the clone carrying this TCR beta chain. Per the original methods: How many nucleated cells were present was estimated from reference gene primer amplification. This table comes from immunoSEQ multiplex PCR, and its TCRdb copy is limited to in-frame clones, with some not included. The DNA gave D and trimming, while V, J and clone size come from that table. In the table there are 70,000 or so clones, 85% to 90% of which are singletons. The data were obtained in a study of blood T cell repertoires in COVID-19. This CDR3 contains 14 residues. J lost 2 bases, V lost 6 bases, and 7 bases had no gene match. Germline CDR1 and CDR2: MNHEY and SMNVEV (reference sequence).

Sequenced: peripheral blood. V is TRBV27 and J is TRBJ2-7, with 7 bases fitting TRBD2. This clonotype originated in a man in his 70s with active COVID-19. CDR3 loop: CASRYGGGPYEQYF. The CDR3 DNA reads as TGTGCCAGCAGATACGGGGGAGGGCCCTACGAGCAGTACTTC.